This T cell receptor (beta chain) derives from a study of regulatory T cells in long-lasting Graves disease. Study observations and caveats: Researchers examined only peripheral blood and not thyroid tissue. Under persistent disease, TRBV28, TRBJ1-2 and TRBJ2-5 were used preferentially. A greater number of public clonotypes (under 3,000) was shared by persistent patients than by new patients (roughly 880).

Building the TCR beta libraries relied on iRepertoire HTBI primers, and CDR3 regions underwent Arm-PCR. One entry per CDR3 protein results from TCRdb running MiXCR on the multiplex PCR reads. The profile shows fewer than 400,000 distinct CDR3 sequences, less than 25% of them singletons. As to time point: persistent/refractory GD, antithyroid drugs over 5 years with positive TRAb. PBMC-extracted RNA yielded the TCR library. The length of the CDR3 is 14 residues. V lost 1 base and J lost 5; bases outside the gene matches: 5. Germline loops: CDR1 GTSNPN, CDR2 SVGIG (reference sequence). The table lists this clonotype with a few counts. The antigen is not known.

The source material was peripheral blood mononuclear cells (PBMCs), sampled when the disease was refractory, from a patient treated with antithyroid drugs. The J gene is TRBJ1-5, the V gene TRBV30, with 7 bases that match TRBD1. The clonotype originates from a female donor with Graves disease. The CDR3 DNA reads as TGTGCCTGGAGTGGACAGGGTTCGTATCAGCCCCAGCATTTT. This gives the protein CAWSGQGSYQPQHF.